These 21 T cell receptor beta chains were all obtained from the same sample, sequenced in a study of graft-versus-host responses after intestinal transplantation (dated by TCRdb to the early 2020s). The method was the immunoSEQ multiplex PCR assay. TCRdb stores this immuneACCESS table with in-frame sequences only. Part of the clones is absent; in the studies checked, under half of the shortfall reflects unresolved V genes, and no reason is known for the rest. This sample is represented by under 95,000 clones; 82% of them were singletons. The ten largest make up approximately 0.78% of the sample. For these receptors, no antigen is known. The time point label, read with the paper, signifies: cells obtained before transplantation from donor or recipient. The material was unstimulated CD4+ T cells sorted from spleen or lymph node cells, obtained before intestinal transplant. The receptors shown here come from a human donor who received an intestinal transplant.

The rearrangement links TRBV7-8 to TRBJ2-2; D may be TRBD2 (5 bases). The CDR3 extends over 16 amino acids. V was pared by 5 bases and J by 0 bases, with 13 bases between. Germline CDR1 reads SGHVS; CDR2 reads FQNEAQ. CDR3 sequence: CASSPQGSANTGELFF. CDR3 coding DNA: TGTGCCAGCAGCCCCCAAGGTAGCGCGAACACCGGGGAGCTGTTTTTT.

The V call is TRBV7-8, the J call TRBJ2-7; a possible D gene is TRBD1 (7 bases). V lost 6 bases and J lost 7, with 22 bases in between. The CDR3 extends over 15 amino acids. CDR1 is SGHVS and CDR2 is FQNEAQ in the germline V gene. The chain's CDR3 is CASRPRGAAGWEQYF. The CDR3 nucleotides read TGTGCCAGCAGACCCAGGGGGGCCGCCGGATGGGAGCAGTACTTC.

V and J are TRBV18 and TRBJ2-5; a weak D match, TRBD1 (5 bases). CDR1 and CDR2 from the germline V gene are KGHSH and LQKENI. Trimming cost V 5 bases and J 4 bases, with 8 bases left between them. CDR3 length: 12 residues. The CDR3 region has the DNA TGTGCCAGCTCAGAAGGGGCAGAGACCCAGTACTTC. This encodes CASSEGAETQYF.

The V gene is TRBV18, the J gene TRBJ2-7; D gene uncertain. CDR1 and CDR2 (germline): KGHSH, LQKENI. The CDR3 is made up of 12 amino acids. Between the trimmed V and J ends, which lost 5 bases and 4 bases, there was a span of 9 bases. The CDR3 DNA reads TGTGCCAGCTCAGCCACAGAGTACGAGCAGTACTTC. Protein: CASSATEYEQYF.

The CDR3 protein is CASSSSGTGNVLTF. CDR3 sequence (DNA): TGTGCCAGCAGCTCCTCCGGGACAGGGAACGTCCTGACTTTC. V and J are TRBV4-2 and TRBJ2-6; 9 bases align to TRBD1. This CDR3 comprises 14 residues. The J segment lost 10 bases and the V segment lost 5 bases, leaving 6 bases of the junction unmatched. Looked up from germline, CDR1 is LGHNA and CDR2 is YNFKEQ.

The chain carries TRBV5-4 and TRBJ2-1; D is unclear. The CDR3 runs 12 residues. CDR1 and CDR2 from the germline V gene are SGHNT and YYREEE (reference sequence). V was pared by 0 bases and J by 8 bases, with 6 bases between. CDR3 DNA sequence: TGTGCCAGCAGCTTGGCAAGAGATGAGCAGTTCTTC. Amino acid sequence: CASSLARDEQFF.

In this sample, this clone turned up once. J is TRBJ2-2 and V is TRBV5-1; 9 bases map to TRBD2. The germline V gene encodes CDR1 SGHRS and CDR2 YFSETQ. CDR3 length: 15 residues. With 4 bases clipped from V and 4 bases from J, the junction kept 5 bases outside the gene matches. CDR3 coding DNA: TGCGCCAGCAGCACCGGACTAGCGATCACCGGGGAGCTGTTTTTT. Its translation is CASSTGLAITGELFF.

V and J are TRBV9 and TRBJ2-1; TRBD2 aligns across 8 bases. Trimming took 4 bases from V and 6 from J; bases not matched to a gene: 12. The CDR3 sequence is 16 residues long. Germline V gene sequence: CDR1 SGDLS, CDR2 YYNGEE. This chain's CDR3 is CASSPGGTTAGNEQFF. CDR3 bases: TGTGCCAGCAGCCCGGGGGGGACTACCGCCGGCAATGAGCAGTTCTTC.

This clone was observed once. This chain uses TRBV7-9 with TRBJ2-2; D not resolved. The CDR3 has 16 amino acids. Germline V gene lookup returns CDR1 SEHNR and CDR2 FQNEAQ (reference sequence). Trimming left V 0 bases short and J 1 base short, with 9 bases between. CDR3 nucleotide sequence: TGTGCCAGCAGCTTAGCGATCCCTAGGAACACCGGGGAGCTGTTTTTT. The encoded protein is CASSLAIPRNTGELFF.

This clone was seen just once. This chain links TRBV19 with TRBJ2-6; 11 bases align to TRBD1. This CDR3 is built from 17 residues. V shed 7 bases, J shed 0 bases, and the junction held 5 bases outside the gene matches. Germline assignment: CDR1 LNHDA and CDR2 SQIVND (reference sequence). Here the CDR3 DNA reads TGTGCCAGTACGGGGACAGGGGGATTCTCTGGGGCCAACGTCCTGACTTTC. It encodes CASTGTGGFSGANVLTF.

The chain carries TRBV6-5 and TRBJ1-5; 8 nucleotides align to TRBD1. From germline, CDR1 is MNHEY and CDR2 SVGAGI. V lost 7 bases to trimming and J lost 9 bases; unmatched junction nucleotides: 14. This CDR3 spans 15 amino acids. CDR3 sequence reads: CASTEMDRVSVPQHF. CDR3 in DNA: TGTGCCAGCACCGAAATGGACAGGGTGAGCGTGCCCCAGCATTTT.

CDR3 in amino acids: CASSYSPLYQPQHF. CDR3 coding DNA: TGTGCCAGCAGTTACTCCCCCCTATATCAGCCCCAGCATTTT. The chain couples TRBV6-6 to TRBJ1-5; D gene ambiguous. Trimming took 0 bases from V and 5 from J, leaving 8 bases between them. This CDR3 spans 14 amino acids. Germline V gene data show CDR1 as MNHNY and CDR2 as SVGAGI (reference sequence).

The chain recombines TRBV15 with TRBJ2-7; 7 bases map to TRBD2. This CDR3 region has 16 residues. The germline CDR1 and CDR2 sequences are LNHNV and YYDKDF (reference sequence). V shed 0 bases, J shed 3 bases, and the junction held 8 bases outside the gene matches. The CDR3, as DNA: TGTGCCACCAGCAGAGATCTTGGCGGGGGAATCTACGAGCAGTACTTC. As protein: CATSRDLGGGIYEQYF.

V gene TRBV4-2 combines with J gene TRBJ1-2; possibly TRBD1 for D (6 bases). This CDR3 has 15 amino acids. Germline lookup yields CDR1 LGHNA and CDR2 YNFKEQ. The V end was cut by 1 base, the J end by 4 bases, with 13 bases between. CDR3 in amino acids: CASSQGDMSPYGYTF. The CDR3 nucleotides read TGTGCCAGCAGCCAAGGGGACATGTCCCCCTATGGCTACACCTTC.

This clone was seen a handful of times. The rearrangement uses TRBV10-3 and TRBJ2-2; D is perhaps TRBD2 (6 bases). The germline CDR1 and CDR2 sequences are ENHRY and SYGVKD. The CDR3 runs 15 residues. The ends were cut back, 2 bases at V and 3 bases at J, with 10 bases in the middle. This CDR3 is CAISESSGYTGELFF. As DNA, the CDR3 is TGTGCCATCAGTGAGAGTAGCGGATACACCGGGGAGCTGTTTTTT.

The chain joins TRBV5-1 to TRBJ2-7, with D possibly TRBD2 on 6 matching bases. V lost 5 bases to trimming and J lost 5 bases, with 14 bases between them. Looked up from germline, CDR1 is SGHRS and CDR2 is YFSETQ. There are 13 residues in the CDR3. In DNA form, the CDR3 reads TGCGCCAGCAGTAGAACTAGCTCTGACGAGCAGTACTTC. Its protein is CASSRTSSDEQYF.

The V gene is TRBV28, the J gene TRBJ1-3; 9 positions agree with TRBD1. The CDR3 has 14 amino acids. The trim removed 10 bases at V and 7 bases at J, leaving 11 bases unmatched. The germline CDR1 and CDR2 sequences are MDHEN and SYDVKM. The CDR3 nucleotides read TGTGCCACCGTGACAGGGGGGCATCGGAACACCATATATTTT. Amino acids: CATVTGGHRNTIYF.

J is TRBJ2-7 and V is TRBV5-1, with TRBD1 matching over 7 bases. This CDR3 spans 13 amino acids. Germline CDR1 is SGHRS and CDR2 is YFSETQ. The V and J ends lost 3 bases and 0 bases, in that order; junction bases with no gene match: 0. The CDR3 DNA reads TGCGCCAGCAGCTCAGGGGGCTCCTACGAGCAGTACTTC. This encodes CASSSGGSYEQYF.

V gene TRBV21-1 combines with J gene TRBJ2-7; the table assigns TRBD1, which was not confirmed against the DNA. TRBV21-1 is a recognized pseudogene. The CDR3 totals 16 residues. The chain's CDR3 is CASSKDRDRGNYEQYF. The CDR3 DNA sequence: TGTGCCAGCAGCAAAGACAGGGACAGGGGGAACTACGAGCAGTACTTC.

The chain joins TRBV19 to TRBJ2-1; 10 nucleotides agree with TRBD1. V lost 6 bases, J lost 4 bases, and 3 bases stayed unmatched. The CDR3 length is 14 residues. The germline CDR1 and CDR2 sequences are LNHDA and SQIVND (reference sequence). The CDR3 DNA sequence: TGTGCCAGTAGCGGGACAGGGGTTTACAATGAGCAGTTCTTC. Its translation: CASSGTGVYNEQFF.

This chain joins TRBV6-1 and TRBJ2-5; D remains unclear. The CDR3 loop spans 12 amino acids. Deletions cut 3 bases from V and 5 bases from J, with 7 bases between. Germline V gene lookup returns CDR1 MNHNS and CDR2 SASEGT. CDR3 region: CASSESVETQYF. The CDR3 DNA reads TGTGCCAGCAGTGAGAGCGTGGAGACCCAGTACTTC.